Each of the 27 T cell receptor beta chains below was sequenced from the same sample in a study of blood T cell repertoires in COVID-19. Assay: immunoSEQ multiplex PCR; the TCRdb copy retains only in-frame clones and omits some. The repertoire has approximately 150,000 clones, approximately 90% of them found once; the top ten carry less than 20%. The sequencing sample was made of peripheral blood. These receptor sequences come from a man aged 45-65 years with active or convalescent COVID-19.

The chain has TRBV7-9 and TRBJ2-2; tentative D call: TRBD1 (5 bases). This CDR3 has 14 amino acids. Trimming left V 5 bases short and J 6 bases short, with 13 bases between. Germline CDR1 reads SEHNR; CDR2 reads FQNEAQ (reference sequence). CDR3 loop: CASSQRQGAGELFF. The CDR3 DNA follows: TGTGCCAGCAGCCAGAGGCAGGGCGCCGGGGAGCTGTTTTTT.

The genes are TRBV27 and TRBJ1-1, with D possibly matching TRBD1 (6 bases). V was trimmed by 5 bases and J by 0 bases, leaving 10 bases between them. Germline assignment: CDR1 MNHEY and CDR2 SMNVEV (reference sequence). The CDR3 has 14 amino acids. This CDR3 is CASSPGTLNTEAFF. The CDR3 region has the DNA TGTGCCAGCAGTCCCGGGACACTGAACACTGAAGCTTTCTTT.

The chain recombines TRBV28 with TRBJ2-2; 7 bases align to TRBD2. The CDR3 is 15 residues long. The V gene's germline CDR1 is MDHEN and CDR2 SYDVKM. V was clipped by 5 bases and J by 3 bases; unmatched bases: 6. CDR3 amino acids: CASSGTTSYTGELFF. In DNA, the CDR3 is TGTGCCAGCAGTGGTACGACTAGCTACACCGGGGAGCTGTTTTTT.

V is TRBV5-4 and J is TRBJ2-7; possibly TRBD1 for D (7 bases). The CDR3 runs 13 residues. Trimming removed 4 bases at V and 3 bases at J, with 11 bases between. CDR1 and CDR2 from the germline V gene are SGHNT and YYREEE (reference sequence). Here the CDR3 DNA reads TGTGCCAGCAGCATCAGGGGGGTCTACGAGCAGTACTTC. Translating gives CASSIRGVYEQYF.

The chain is built from TRBV19 and TRBJ2-2; possibly TRBD1 for D (6 bases). This CDR3 has 14 amino acids. Trimming removed 6 bases at V and 5 bases at J, with 13 bases between. Germline V gene sequence: CDR1 LNHDA, CDR2 SQIVND (reference sequence). The CDR3 coding sequence is TGTGCCAGTAGAGTACAGGGTCGGACCGGGGAGCTGTTTTTT. This gives the protein CASRVQGRTGELFF.

The rearrangement uses TRBV30 and TRBJ1-4, with D possibly TRBD1 on 6 matching bases. Trimming took 5 bases from V and 4 from J, leaving 11 bases between them. The CDR3 extends over 13 amino acids. From germline, CDR1 is GTSNPN and CDR2 SVGIG (reference sequence). CDR3 sequence (DNA): TGTGCCTGGTTGGGCAGGGGTAATGAAAAACTGTTTTTT. Residues: CAWLGRGNEKLFF.

This clone was counted between two and nine times. The V call is TRBV6-5, the J call TRBJ2-1, with 7 bases fitting TRBD1. The CDR3 is made up of 15 amino acids. J gave up 7 bases and V 6 bases, and 12 bases lay outside the gene matches. Germline assignment: CDR1 MNHEY and CDR2 SVGAGI. CDR3 region: CASRGTVRVGNEQFF. The CDR3 nucleotides read TGTGCCAGCAGAGGGACAGTCCGGGTGGGTAATGAGCAGTTCTTC.

This chain joins TRBV30 and TRBJ2-4; TRBD1 matches at 10 bases. This CDR3 spans 13 amino acids. The V gene's germline CDR1 is GTSNPN and CDR2 SVGIG (reference sequence). The V gene end was trimmed by 6 bases and the J gene end by 5 bases; junction bases not matched to a gene: 4. CDR3 protein: CACTGTGENIQYF. In DNA, the CDR3 is TGTGCCTGTACCGGGACAGGGGAAAACATTCAGTACTTC.

The chain recombines TRBV5-1 with TRBJ1-2; D is perhaps TRBD1 (6 bases). The CDR3 covers 14 residues. The germline gives CDR1 SGHRS, CDR2 YFSETQ. V was pared by 0 bases and J by 2 bases, with 8 bases between. CDR3 in amino acids: CASSLGQVNYGYTF. In nucleotides, the CDR3 is TGCGCCAGCAGCTTGGGACAGGTCAACTATGGCTACACCTTC.

The chain carries TRBV10-3 and TRBJ2-1; D gene uncertain. This CDR3 is built from 13 residues. In germline, CDR1 is ENHRY, CDR2 SYGVKD. V lost 3 bases, J lost 5 bases, and 8 bases lay in between. The CDR3 reads CAISERRNNEQFF. CDR3 bases: TGTGCCATCAGTGAAAGGCGGAACAATGAGCAGTTCTTC.

This clone was seen only a few times. The chain has TRBV5-6 and TRBJ1-6; D unclear. V was cut by 6 bases and J by 0 bases, with 7 bases left in between. Germline CDR1 and CDR2: SGHDT and YYEEEE. The CDR3 is made up of 14 amino acids. CDR3 in amino acids: CASTKYSYNSPLHF. In DNA form, the CDR3 reads TGTGCCAGCACTAAGTACTCCTATAATTCACCCCTCCACTTT.

The V gene is TRBV24-1, the J gene TRBJ1-2; TRBD1 matches 10 bases. Germline values: CDR1 KGHDR, CDR2 SFDVKD. The CDR3 is 16 amino acids. V lost 7 bases and J lost 7; bases outside the gene matches: 14. CDR3 sequence reads: CATSSTGQGIFGGYTF. The DNA for the CDR3 is TGTGCCACCAGCAGTACGGGACAGGGGATTTTTGGTGGCTACACCTTC.

The chain combines TRBV1 with TRBJ1-1; TRBD1 is the table's D call, not checked against the DNA. TRBV1 has pseudogene status. This CDR3 region has 12 residues. The CDR3 bases are TGCACCCGACAGGGGGCGCGTACTGAAGCTTTCTTT. Residues: CTRQGARTEAFF.

This chain joins TRBV5-4 and TRBJ2-7; D remains unclear. Per the germline V gene, CDR1 is SGHNT and CDR2 is YYREEE (reference sequence). V dropped 1 base and J dropped 0 bases, with 5 bases sitting between them. CDR3 size: 13 residues. CDR3 DNA sequence: TGTGCCAGCAGCTTGCCTAACTCCTACGAGCAGTACTTC. It yields the protein CASSLPNSYEQYF.

This chain joins TRBV11-2 and TRBJ1-4, with 7 bases that match TRBD1. The CDR3 spans 15 residues. Germline V gene data show CDR1 as SGHAT and CDR2 as FQNNGV. V trimming: 1 base; J trimming: 14 bases; junction bases outside the gene matches: 13. The DNA for the CDR3 is TGTGCCAGCAGCTTAGTCGGGACAGTTGGGCGAAAGCTGTTTTTT. This sequence encodes CASSLVGTVGRKLFF.

The chain joins TRBV25-1 to TRBJ2-7, with D possibly matching TRBD1 (7 bases). Germline loops: CDR1 MGHDK, CDR2 SYGVNS. Trimming removed 8 bases at V and 1 base at J, with 15 bases between. CDR3 length: 14 residues. The CDR3 is CASSRQGGSYEQYF. Written as DNA, the CDR3 is TGTGCCAGCTCAAGACAGGGAGGTTCCTACGAGCAGTACTTC.

The chain recombines TRBV5-1 with TRBJ2-1; D is perhaps TRBD2 (6 bases). The CDR3 contains 16 residues. Trimming cost V 3 bases and J 0 bases, with 13 bases left between them. Germline CDR1 is SGHRS and CDR2 is YFSETQ. DNA for the CDR3: TGCGCCAGCAGCTCCAGCGCGGGGAGCTCCTACAATGAGCAGTTCTTC. It encodes CASSSSAGSSYNEQFF.

For the CDR3, the DNA is TGTGCCTGGAATATAAAGTCGGGCACTGAAGCTTTCTTT. Its protein product is CAWNIKSGTEAFF. The rearrangement uses TRBV30 and TRBJ1-1; unclear D gene. CDR3 length: 13 residues. V was pared by 4 bases and J by 4 bases, with 13 bases between. Germline V gives CDR1 GTSNPN, CDR2 SVGIG (reference sequence).

This chain connects TRBV28 to TRBJ1-1; D is uncertain. The germline V gene has CDR1 MDHEN and CDR2 SYDVKM. The CDR3 runs to 14 residues. The germline V and J ends were trimmed by 6 bases and 6 bases, with 17 bases remaining between them. CDR3 in amino acids: CASRQPGSGAEAFF. The CDR3 DNA is TGTGCCAGCAGGCAACCGGGATCCGGCGCTGAAGCTTTCTTT.

The V call is TRBV15, the J call TRBJ2-7, with TRBD1 identical over 8 bases. This CDR3 has 15 amino acids. The germline V gene has CDR1 LNHNV and CDR2 YYDKDF (reference sequence). The V segment lost 5 bases and the J segment 2 bases; nucleotides outside the gene matches: 8. CDR3 sequence (DNA): TGTGCCACCAGCCCCCTCGGGACAGGAGCCTACGAGCAGTACTTC. As protein: CATSPLGTGAYEQYF.

The chain is built from TRBV18 and TRBJ2-7; D gene ambiguous. The CDR3 contains 12 residues. Germline CDR1 reads KGHSH; CDR2 reads LQKENI. Between the trimmed V and J ends, which lost 3 bases and 1 base, there was a span of 4 bases. The CDR3 coding sequence is TGTGCCAGCTCACCCCCTTCCTACGAGCAGTACTTC. Translating it yields CASSPPSYEQYF.

The rearrangement uses TRBV4-1 and TRBJ2-7; 7 nucleotides agree with TRBD1. Looked up from germline, CDR1 is MGHRA and CDR2 is YSYEKL. The CDR3 length is 14 residues. With V trimmed by 3 bases and J by 2 bases, 4 bases remained unmatched. CDR3 region: CASSHYDRAYEQYF. The CDR3, as DNA: TGCGCCAGCAGCCATTACGACAGGGCCTACGAGCAGTACTTC.

The chain recombines TRBV5-6 with TRBJ2-7; TRBD2 agrees at 9 bases. The length of the CDR3 is 16 residues. J lost 2 bases, V lost 0 bases, and 6 bases had no gene match. In germline, CDR1 is SGHDT, CDR2 YYEEEE. CDR3 DNA: TGTGCCAGCAGCTTGGGGATAGCGGGGGATCCCTACGAGCAGTACTTC. It specifies CASSLGIAGDPYEQYF.

The rearrangement joins TRBV13 to TRBJ1-6; D is unresolved. The V gene lost 2 bases and the J gene lost 4 bases, with 15 bases spanning the gap. The CDR3 sequence is 17 residues long. The V gene's germline CDR1 is PRHDT and CDR2 FYEKMQ (reference sequence). The CDR3 DNA follows: TGTGCCAGCAGCTTATTATTGGTTACAGCTTATAATTCACCCCTCCACTTT. Translated, it gives CASSLLLVTAYNSPLHF.

The V gene is TRBV10-1, the J gene TRBJ2-7; TRBD1 matches at 9 bases. CDR3 length: 15 amino acids. Germline lookup yields CDR1 WNHNN and CDR2 SYGVQD (reference sequence). With 3 bases clipped from V and 1 base from J, the junction kept 4 bases outside the gene matches. The CDR3 DNA is TGCGCCAGCAGTGAACCCGGGACAGGGTCCTACGAGCAGTACTTC. As protein: CASSEPGTGSYEQYF.

This chain connects TRBV6-5 to TRBJ1-2; D unresolved. V was cut by 0 bases and J by 2 bases, with 10 bases left in between. Germline CDR1 MNHEY, CDR2 SVGAGI. CDR3 length: 15 amino acids. The CDR3 DNA follows: TGTGCCAGCAGTTACTCGTTTGACAAAAACTATGGCTACACCTTC. Its translation is CASSYSFDKNYGYTF.

The genes are TRBV9 and TRBJ1-3; 7 bases fit TRBD1. The CDR3 length is 14 residues. Trimming cost V 5 bases and J 3 bases; bases outside gene matches: 5. Germline CDR1 SGDLS, CDR2 YYNGEE. CDR3 sequence reads: CASRQGVGGNTIYF. The DNA of the CDR3 is TGTGCCAGCAGGCAGGGGGTTGGTGGAAACACCATATATTTT.